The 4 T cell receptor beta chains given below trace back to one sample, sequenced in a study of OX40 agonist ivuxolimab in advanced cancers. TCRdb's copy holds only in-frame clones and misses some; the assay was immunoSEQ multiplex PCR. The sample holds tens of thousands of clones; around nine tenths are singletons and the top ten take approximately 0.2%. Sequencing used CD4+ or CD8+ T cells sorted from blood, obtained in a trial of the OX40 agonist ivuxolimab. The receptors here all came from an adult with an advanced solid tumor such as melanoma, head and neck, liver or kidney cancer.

Written as DNA, the CDR3 is TGCGCCAGCAGCTTGGTTTCGTTCACAGATACGCAGTATTTT. It encodes CASSLVSFTDTQYF. The chain carries TRBV5-1 and TRBJ2-3; no definite D call. V was pared by 0 bases and J by 2 bases, with 7 bases between. Germline values: CDR1 SGHRS, CDR2 YFSETQ. The CDR3 contains 14 residues.

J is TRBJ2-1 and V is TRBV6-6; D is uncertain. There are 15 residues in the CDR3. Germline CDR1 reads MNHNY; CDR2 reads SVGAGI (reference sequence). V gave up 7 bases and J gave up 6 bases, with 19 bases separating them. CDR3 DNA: TGTGCCAGCATATTGGGAACCAGATCTGGCAATGAGCAGTTCTTC. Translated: CASILGTRSGNEQFF.

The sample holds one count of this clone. The CDR3 DNA follows: TGTGCCAGCAGTCTCGACCGGGAGCTGTTTTTT. It encodes CASSLDRELFF. This chain connects TRBV28 to TRBJ2-2; no clear D. The germline V gene encodes CDR1 MDHEN and CDR2 SYDVKM. Trimming left V 5 bases short and J 9 bases short, with 7 bases between. The CDR3 sequence is 11 residues long.

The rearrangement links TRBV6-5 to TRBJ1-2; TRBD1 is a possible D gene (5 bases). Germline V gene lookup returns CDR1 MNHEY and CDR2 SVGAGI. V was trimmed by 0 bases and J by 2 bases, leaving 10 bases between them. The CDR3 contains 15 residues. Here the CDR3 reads CASSYSRGGNYGYTF. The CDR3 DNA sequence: TGTGCCAGCAGTTACTCCCGGGGGGGGAACTATGGCTACACCTTC.